This T cell receptor beta chain was identified in a study of blood T cell repertoires in COVID-19 (dated by TCRdb to 2018 to 2020). Background on the whole study: Samples from collaborators originated in the United States, Italy and Spain and spanned both the acute and convalescent phases of COVID-19. The material from the prospective study consisted of cDNA or gDNA derived from T cells, B-cell-depleted T cells, or PBMCs. The dataset comprised deeply sampled blood TCRbeta repertoires from subjects exposed to, actively infected with, or recovered from COVID-19. A freely available public database, intended as a resource for researchers studying the immune response to SARS-CoV-2, is where the repertoires were released. The samples were drawn from two sources: the first 160 participants of the ongoing ImmuneRACE study, and over 1,000 subjects contributed by 6 global collaborators. Sample metadata almost always included a de-identified subject ID, COVID-19 status, age in years and sex. HLA class I and class II types, where available, came from metadata supplied by the sample provider rather than from assay-based typing. Overall results and qualifications from the work: The amount of clinical and demographic metadata varied by source and participant and was provided uncurated.

Collaborating institutions collected whole blood in K2EDTA tubes following their own protocols. For TCRbeta analysis, collaborator samples were shipped as frozen whole blood, as isolated PBMCs, or as DNA extracted from either sample type. Comments on this clone: Its antigen target is currently unknown. No base-level quality is on record; no much larger clone is a single base apart.

Counted from cysteine to phenylalanine, this CDR3 has 15 amino acids. Just the 45-base CDR3 DNA is kept, in frame starting at base 1. Sequences MNHEY (CDR1) and SMNVEV (CDR2) are obtained from the germline V gene (reference sequence). Cut back by 5 bases and 1 base, the V and J ends lie 14 bases apart. The immunoSEQ Assay, a bias-controlled multiplex PCR, was used to amplify TCRbeta CDR3 regions from genomic DNA. On the study's bioinformatics: Nucleated cell counts per sample were estimated from amplification of reference gene primers within the assay. Sequence reads were collapsed and filtered to measure the absolute abundance of every unique TCRbeta CDR3 rearrangement. Productive Simpson clonality was computed per sample as the square root of Simpson's diversity index over productive rearrangements. In its TCRdb copy, this immuneACCESS table keeps in-frame sequences only and misses some clones. Where compared with another copy, unresolved V genes explain less than half of these, and the others have no known cause. The V and J calls and clone size are taken from that table; D and trimming were inferred from the DNA. Present in this sample are about 150,000 clones, approximately 82% of which were seen just once. The ten most abundant clones make up around 15% of the sample.

This TCR came from a human donor with acute or convalescent COVID-19. The donor label of this sample is uncertain. The specimen sequenced was peripheral blood. Recombination connected TRBV27 to TRBJ1-1; a weak D assignment points to TRBD1 (5 bases agree). The sequenced DNA is TGTGCCAGCAGTCCCTGGGGCAGGGAGAACACTGAAGCTTTCTTT. It translates as CASSPWGRENTEAFF.